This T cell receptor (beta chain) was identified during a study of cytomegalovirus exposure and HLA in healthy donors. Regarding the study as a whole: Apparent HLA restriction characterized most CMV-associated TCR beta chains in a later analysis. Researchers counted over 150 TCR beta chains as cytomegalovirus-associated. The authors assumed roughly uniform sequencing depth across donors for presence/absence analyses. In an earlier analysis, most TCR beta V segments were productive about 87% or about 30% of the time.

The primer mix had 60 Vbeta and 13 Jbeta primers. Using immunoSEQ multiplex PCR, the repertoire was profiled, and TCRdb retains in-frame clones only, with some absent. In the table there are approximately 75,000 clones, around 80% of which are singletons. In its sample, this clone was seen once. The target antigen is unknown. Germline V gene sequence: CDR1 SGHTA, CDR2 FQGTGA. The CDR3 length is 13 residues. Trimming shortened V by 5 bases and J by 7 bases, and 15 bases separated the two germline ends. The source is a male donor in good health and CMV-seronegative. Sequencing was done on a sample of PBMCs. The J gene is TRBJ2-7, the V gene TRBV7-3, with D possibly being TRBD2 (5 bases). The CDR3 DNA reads TGTGCCAGCAGCCTTCGACTCTCGGGGGAGCAGTACTTC. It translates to CASSLRLSGEQYF.